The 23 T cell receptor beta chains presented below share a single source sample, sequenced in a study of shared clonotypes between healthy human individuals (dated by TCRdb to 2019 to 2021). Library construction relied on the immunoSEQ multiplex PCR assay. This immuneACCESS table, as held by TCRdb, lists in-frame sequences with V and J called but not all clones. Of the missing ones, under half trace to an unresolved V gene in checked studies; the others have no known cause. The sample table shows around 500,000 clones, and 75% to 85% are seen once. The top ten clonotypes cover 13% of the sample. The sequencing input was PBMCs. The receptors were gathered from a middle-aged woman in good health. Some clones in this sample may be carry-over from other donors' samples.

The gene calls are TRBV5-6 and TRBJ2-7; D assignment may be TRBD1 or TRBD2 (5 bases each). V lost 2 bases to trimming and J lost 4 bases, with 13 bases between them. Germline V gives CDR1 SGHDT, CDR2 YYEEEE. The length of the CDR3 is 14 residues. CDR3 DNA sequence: TGTGCCAGCAGCTTAGGGAGTTGGGGGTACGAGCAGTACTTC. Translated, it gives CASSLGSWGYEQYF.

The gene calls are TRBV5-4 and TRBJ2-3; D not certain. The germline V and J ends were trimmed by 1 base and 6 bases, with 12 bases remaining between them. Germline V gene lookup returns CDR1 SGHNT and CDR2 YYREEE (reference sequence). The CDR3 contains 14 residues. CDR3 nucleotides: TGTGCCAGCAGCTTGTCGGCGACCGCGGATACGCAGTATTTT. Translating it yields CASSLSATADTQYF.

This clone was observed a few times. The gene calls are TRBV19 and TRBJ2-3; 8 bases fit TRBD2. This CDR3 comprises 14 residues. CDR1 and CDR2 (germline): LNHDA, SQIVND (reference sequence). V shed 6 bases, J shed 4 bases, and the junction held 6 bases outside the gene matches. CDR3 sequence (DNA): TGTGCCAGTAGCTTGGAGCGGGAGTCAGATACGCAGTATTTT. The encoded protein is CASSLERESDTQYF. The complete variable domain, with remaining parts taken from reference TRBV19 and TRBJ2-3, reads DGGITQSPKYLFRKEGQNVTLSCEQNLNHDAMYWYRQDPGQGLRLIYYSQIVNDFQKGDIAEGYSVSREKKESFPLTVTSAQKNPTAFYLCASSLERESDTQYFGPGTRLTVL.

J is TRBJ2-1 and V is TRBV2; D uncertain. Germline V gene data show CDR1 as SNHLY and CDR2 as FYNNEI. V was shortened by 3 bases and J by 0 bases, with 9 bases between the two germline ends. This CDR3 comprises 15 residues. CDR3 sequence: CASSDLIVSYNEQFF. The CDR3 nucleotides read TGTGCCAGCAGTGATCTGATTGTCTCCTACAATGAGCAGTTCTTC.

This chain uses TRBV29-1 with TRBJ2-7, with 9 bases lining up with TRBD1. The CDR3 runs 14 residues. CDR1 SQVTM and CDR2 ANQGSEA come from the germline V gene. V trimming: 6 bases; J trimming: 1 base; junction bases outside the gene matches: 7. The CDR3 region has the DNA TGCAGCGTCGACTCCGGGACAGGGTCCTACGAGCAGTACTTC. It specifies CSVDSGTGSYEQYF.

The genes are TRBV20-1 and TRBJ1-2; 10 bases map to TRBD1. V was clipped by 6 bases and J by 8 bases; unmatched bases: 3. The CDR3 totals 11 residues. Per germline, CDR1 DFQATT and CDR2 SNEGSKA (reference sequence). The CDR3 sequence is CSARDRGGYTF. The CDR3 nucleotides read TGCAGTGCAAGGGACAGGGGCGGCTACACCTTC.

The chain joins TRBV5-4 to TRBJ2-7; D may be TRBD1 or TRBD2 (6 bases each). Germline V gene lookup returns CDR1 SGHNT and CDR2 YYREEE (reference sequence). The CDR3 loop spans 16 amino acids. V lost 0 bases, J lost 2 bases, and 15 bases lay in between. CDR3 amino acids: CASSLGGGLTTYEQYF. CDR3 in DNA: TGTGCCAGCAGCTTGGGTGGGGGGCTTACCACCTACGAGCAGTACTTC.

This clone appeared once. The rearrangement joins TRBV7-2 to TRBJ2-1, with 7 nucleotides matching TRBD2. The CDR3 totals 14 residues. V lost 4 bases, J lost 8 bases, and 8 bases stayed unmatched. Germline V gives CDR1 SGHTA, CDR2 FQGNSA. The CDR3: CASSSGLSVYEQFF. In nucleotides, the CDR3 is TGTGCCAGCAGCTCGGGACTAAGTGTCTATGAGCAGTTCTTC.

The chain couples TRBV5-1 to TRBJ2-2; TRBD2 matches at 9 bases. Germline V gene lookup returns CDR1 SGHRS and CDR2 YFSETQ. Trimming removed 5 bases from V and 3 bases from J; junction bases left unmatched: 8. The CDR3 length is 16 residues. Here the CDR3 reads CASSTGVAGDTGELFF. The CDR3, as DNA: TGCGCCAGCAGTACCGGGGTAGCGGGAGACACCGGGGAGCTGTTTTTT. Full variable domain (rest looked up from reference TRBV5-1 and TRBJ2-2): KAGVTQTPRYLIKTRGQQVTLSCSPISGHRSVSWYQQTPGQGLQFLFEYFSETQRNKGNFPGRFSGRQFSNSRSEMNVSTLELGDSALYLCASSTGVAGDTGELFFGEGSRLTVL.

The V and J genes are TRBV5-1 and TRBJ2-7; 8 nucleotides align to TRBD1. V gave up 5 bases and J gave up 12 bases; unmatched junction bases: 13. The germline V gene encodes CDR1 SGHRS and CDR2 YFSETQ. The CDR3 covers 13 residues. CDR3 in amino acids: CASRPTGVVDPYF. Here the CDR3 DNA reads TGCGCCAGCAGGCCGACAGGGGTAGTTGATCCGTACTTC.

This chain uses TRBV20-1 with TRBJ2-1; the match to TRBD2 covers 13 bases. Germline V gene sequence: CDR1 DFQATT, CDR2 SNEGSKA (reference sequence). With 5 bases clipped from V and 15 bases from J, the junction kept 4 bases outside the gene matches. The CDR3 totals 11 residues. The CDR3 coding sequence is TGCAGTGCTTTACTAGCGGGAGGGACGTTCTTC. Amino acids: CSALLAGGTFF.

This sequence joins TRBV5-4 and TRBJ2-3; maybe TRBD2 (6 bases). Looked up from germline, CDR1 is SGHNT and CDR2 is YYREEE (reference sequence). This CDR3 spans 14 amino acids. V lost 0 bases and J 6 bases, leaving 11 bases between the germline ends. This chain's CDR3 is CASSLGLGEDTQYF. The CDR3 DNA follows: TGTGCCAGCAGCTTGGGACTAGGGGAGGATACGCAGTATTTT.

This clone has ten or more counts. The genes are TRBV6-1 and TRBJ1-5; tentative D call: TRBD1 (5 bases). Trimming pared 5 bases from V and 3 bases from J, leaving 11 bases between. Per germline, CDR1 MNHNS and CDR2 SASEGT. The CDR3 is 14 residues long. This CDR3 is CASSSVGPNQPQHF. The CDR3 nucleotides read TGTGCCAGCAGTTCAGTGGGGCCCAATCAGCCCCAGCATTTT.

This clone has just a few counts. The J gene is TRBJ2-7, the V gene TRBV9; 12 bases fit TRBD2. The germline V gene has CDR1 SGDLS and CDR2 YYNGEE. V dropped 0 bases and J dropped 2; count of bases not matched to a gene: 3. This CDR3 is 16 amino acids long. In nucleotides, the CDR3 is TGTGCCAGCAGCGTAGGGGGACTAGCGGGCACCTACGAGCAGTACTTC. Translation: CASSVGGLAGTYEQYF.

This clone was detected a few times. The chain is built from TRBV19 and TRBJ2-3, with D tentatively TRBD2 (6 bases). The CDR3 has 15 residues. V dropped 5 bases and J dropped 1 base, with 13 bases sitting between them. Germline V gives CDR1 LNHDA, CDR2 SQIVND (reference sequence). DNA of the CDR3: TGTGCCAGTAGTCCAAGGGGACTGCGCACAGATACGCAGTATTTT. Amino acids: CASSPRGLRTDTQYF.

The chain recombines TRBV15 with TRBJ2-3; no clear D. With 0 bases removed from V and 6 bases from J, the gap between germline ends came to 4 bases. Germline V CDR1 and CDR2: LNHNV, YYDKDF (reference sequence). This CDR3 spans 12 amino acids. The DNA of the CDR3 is TGTGCCACCAGCAGAGATCACGATACGCAGTATTTT. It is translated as CATSRDHDTQYF.

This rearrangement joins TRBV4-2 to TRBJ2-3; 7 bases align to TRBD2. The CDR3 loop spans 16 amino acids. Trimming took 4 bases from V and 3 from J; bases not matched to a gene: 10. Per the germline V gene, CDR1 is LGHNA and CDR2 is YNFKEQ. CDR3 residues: CASSPTRDYKTDTQYF. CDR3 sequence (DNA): TGTGCCAGCAGCCCGACCCGGGACTACAAAACAGATACGCAGTATTTT.

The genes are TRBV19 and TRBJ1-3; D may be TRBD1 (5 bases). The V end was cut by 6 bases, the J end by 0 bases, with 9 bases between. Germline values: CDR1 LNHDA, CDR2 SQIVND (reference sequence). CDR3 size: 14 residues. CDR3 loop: CASRRQSSGNTIYF. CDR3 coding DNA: TGTGCCAGTAGGAGACAGAGCTCTGGAAACACCATATATTTT.

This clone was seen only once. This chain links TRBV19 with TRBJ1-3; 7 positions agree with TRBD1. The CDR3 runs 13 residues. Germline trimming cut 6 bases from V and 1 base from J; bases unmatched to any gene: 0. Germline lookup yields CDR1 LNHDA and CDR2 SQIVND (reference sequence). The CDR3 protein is CASRGQSGNTIYF. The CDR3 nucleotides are TGTGCCAGTAGGGGACAGTCTGGAAACACCATATATTTT.

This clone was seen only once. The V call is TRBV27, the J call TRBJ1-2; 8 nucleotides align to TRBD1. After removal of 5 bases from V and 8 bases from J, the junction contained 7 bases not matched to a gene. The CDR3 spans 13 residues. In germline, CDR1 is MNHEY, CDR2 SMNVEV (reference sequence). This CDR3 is CASSPGQGEGYTF. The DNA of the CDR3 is TGTGCCAGCAGTCCAGGACAGGGTGAAGGCTACACCTTC.

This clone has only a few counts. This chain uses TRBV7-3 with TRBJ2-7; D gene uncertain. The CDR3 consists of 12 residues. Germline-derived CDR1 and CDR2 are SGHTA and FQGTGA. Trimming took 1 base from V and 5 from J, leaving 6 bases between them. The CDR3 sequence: CASSLNRNEQYF. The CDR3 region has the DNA TGTGCCAGCAGCTTAAACCGTAACGAGCAGTACTTC.

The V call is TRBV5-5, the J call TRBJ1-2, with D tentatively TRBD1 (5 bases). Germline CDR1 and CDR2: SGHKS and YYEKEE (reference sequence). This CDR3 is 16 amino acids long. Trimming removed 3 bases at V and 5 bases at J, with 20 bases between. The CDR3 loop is CASSSLTDPPWYGYTF. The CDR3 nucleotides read TGTGCCAGCAGCTCACTGACAGATCCCCCCTGGTATGGCTACACCTTC.

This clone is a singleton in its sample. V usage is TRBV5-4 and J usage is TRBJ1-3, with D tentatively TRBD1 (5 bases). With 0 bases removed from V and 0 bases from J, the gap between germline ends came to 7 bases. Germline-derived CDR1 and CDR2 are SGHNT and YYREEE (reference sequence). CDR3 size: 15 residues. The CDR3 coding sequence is TGTGCCAGCAGCTTGGCAGGGATCTCTGGAAACACCATATATTTT. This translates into CASSLAGISGNTIYF.